These 31 T cell receptor beta chains were all obtained from the same sample, sequenced in a study of cytomegalovirus exposure and HLA in healthy donors. The PCR was carried out with 60 Vbeta primers and 13 Jbeta primers. Measured with immunoSEQ multiplex PCR; TCRdb has only the in-frame clones, and not every one. The sample contains about 120,000 clones, over 65% of which appear only once. Sequencing was done on a sample of PBMCs. These receptor sequences come from a female donor in good health and CMV-seronegative.

A word on this clone: Germline and junction disagree at one end, which may indicate a read error. The chain carries TRBV5-6 and TRBJ2-2; the D gene is possibly TRBD2 (5 bases). CDR1 is SGHDT, CDR2 YYEEEE, per germline. This CDR3 is built from 17 residues. In DNA form, the CDR3 reads TGTGCCAGCAGCGAGACGGATTACCCTCTGAACACCGGGGAGTTGTTTTTT. Translation gives CASSETDYPLNTGELFF.

V is TRBV7-9 and J is TRBJ2-5; D is undetermined. The CDR3 runs 15 residues. Looked up from germline, CDR1 is SEHNR and CDR2 is FQNEAQ (reference sequence). Trimming stripped 0 bases from V and 3 bases from J, with 11 bases between. The CDR3 DNA is TGTGCCAGCAGCTTAGCGTCCGCATCGGAAGAGACCCAGTACTTC. Its translation is CASSLASASEETQYF.

In DNA, the CDR3 is TGTGCCAGCAGTTCCGGGGGGGCTGGCAATCAGCCCCAGCATTTT. Its translation: CASSSGGAGNQPQHF. The chain carries TRBV7-6 and TRBJ1-5, with a possible D match to TRBD1 (6 bases). Trimming removed 6 bases from V and 2 bases from J, with 14 bases in between. CDR1 is SGHVS, CDR2 FNYEAQ, per germline. The CDR3 runs to 15 residues. Looking up the rest from reference TRBV7-6 and TRBJ1-5 gives the full variable domain: GAGVSQSPRYKVTKRGQDVALRCDPISGHVSLYWYRQALGQGPEFLTYFNYEAQQDKSGLPNDRFSAERPEGSISTLTIQRTEQRDSAMYRCASSSGGAGNQPQHFGDGTRLSIL.

This clone was recorded once. V is TRBV5-1 and J is TRBJ2-1; D might be TRBD2 (6 bases). Between the trimmed V and J ends, which lost 0 bases and 0 bases, there was a span of 10 bases. This CDR3 is 16 amino acids long. The germline gives CDR1 SGHRS, CDR2 YFSETQ. Here the CDR3 reads CASSLGGGSSYNEQFF. The CDR3 DNA sequence: TGCGCCAGCAGCTTGGGTGGAGGGAGCTCCTACAATGAGCAGTTCTTC.

V gene TRBV7-2 combines with J gene TRBJ2-1; a possible D gene is TRBD1 (5 bases). Germline lookup yields CDR1 SGHTA and CDR2 FQGNSA. The CDR3 runs 16 residues. Trimming shortened V by 5 bases and J by 9 bases, and 23 bases separated the two germline ends. The CDR3 region has the DNA TGTGCCAGCAGCCCGATAGGGGCAGCGACAGTGCGTGAGCAGTTCTTC. It specifies CASSPIGAATVREQFF.

Regarding this clone: The sample holds other DNA sequences that translate to the same CDR3. The chain links TRBV9 to TRBJ2-1; TRBD2 matches at 12 bases. The J segment lost 4 bases and the V segment lost 3 bases, leaving 2 bases of the junction unmatched. This CDR3 is built from 15 residues. CDR1 is SGDLS and CDR2 is YYNGEE in the germline V gene. The CDR3 coding sequence is TGTGCCAGCAGCGCCGGGACTAGCGGGTACAATGAGCAGTTCTTC. This gives the protein CASSAGTSGYNEQFF. Supplemented by reference TRBV9 and TRBJ2-1, the full variable domain reads DSGVTQTPKHLITATGQRVTLRCSPRSGDLSVYWYQQSLDQGLQFLIQYYNGEERAKGNILERFSAQQFPDLHSELNLSSLELGDSALYFCASSAGTSGYNEQFFGPGTRLTVL.

This clone was seen once. The chain has TRBV23-1 and TRBJ2-3; 8 bases line up with TRBD1. TRBV23-1 carries the ORF label, with uncertain function. V gave up 2 bases and J gave up 0 bases; unmatched junction bases: 10. The CDR3 is 18 amino acids. CDR3 region: CASSQSWQGAFSTDTQYF. CDR3 nucleotides: TGCGCCAGCAGTCAAAGTTGGCAGGGGGCTTTCAGCACAGATACGCAGTATTTT.

The V call is TRBV7-8, the J call TRBJ1-1; the match to TRBD1 covers 7 bases. V lost 1 base, J lost 1 base, and 6 bases stayed unmatched. Germline V gene data show CDR1 as SGHVS and CDR2 as FQNEAQ. The CDR3 has 16 amino acids. CDR3 sequence reads: CASSLDAGQRNTEAFF. The CDR3 nucleotides are TGTGCCAGCAGCTTAGATGCGGGACAGAGGAACACTGAAGCTTTCTTT.

The rearrangement uses TRBV11-1 and TRBJ1-3; the D gene is possibly TRBD1 (5 bases). Trimming took off 5 bases at V and 3 bases at J, with 14 bases between the two ends. CDR1 and CDR2 from the germline V gene are SGHAT and FQDESV (reference sequence). The length of the CDR3 is 15 residues. The CDR3 sequence: CASSGGTRSGNTIYF. The CDR3 coding sequence is TGTGCCAGCAGCGGCGGGACCAGGAGTGGAAACACCATATATTTT.

This chain joins TRBV6-9 and TRBJ2-3; 13 nucleotides agree with TRBD2. Germline trimming cut 3 bases from V and 4 bases from J; bases unmatched to any gene: 1. Germline CDR1 MNHGY, CDR2 SVAAGI. This CDR3 comprises 15 residues. The CDR3 loop is CASSYTSGGADTQYF. Written as DNA, the CDR3 is TGTGCCAGCAGTTACACTAGCGGGGGGGCAGATACGCAGTATTTT.

This chain joins TRBV7-3 and TRBJ1-1, with D unclear. From germline, CDR1 is SGHTA and CDR2 FQGTGA. V lost 0 bases and J 3 bases, leaving 11 bases between the germline ends. The CDR3 covers 15 residues. The CDR3 DNA reads TGTGCCAGCAGCTTAACGGGCGTTCTGGACACTGAAGCTTTCTTT. The encoded protein is CASSLTGVLDTEAFF.

The chain links TRBV11-2 to TRBJ2-3, with a possible D match to TRBD1 (6 bases). V lost 7 bases to trimming and J lost 4 bases, with 18 bases between them. The CDR3 is made up of 15 amino acids. In germline, CDR1 is SGHAT, CDR2 FQNNGV. The CDR3, as DNA: TGTGCCAGCATGAAAGGGACACCAGGGGCAGATACGCAGTATTTT. This codes for CASMKGTPGADTQYF.

The V call is TRBV11-2, the J call TRBJ2-5, with D uncertain. This CDR3 has 13 residues. V was pared by 6 bases and J by 7 bases, with 15 bases between. From germline, CDR1 is SGHAT and CDR2 FQNNGV. As DNA, the CDR3 is TGTGCCAGCAGACCGGAGAGCTCAAGGACCCAGTACTTC. Translated: CASRPESSRTQYF.

V and J are TRBV5-1 and TRBJ1-2, with 7 bases fitting TRBD1. The germline CDR1 and CDR2 sequences are SGHRS and YFSETQ. The trim removed 4 bases at V and 0 bases at J, leaving 3 bases unmatched. CDR3 length: 14 residues. CDR3: CASSLGTANYGYTF. The DNA for the CDR3 is TGCGCCAGCAGCCTTGGGACAGCTAACTATGGCTACACCTTC.

This clone came up a few times. The gene calls are TRBV6-6 and TRBJ1-1; tentatively, D is TRBD1 (6 bases). This CDR3 contains 15 residues. Trimming shortened V by 6 bases and J by 1 base, and 15 bases separated the two germline ends. Germline assignment: CDR1 MNHNY and CDR2 SVGAGI (reference sequence). CDR3 sequence reads: CASSRTDSTNTEAFF. The CDR3 DNA is TGTGCCAGCAGCCGGACAGATAGCACGAACACTGAAGCTTTCTTT.

This chain joins TRBV5-1 and TRBJ2-3, with 8 bases matching TRBD1. Germline trimming cut 4 bases from V and 4 bases from J; bases unmatched to any gene: 8. There are 15 residues in the CDR3. CDR1 is SGHRS and CDR2 is YFSETQ in the germline V gene. CDR3 amino acids: CASSAKQGVADTQYF. As DNA, the CDR3 is TGCGCCAGCAGCGCTAAACAGGGGGTGGCAGATACGCAGTATTTT.

In this sample, this clone turned up once. The chain carries TRBV19 and TRBJ2-1, with 8 bases fitting TRBD1. The CDR3 totals 14 residues. The V and J ends lost 7 bases and 0 bases, in that order; junction bases with no gene match: 2. Germline values: CDR1 LNHDA, CDR2 SQIVND (reference sequence). The CDR3 sequence is CASNDRGSYNEQFF. For the CDR3, the DNA is TGTGCCAGTAACGACAGGGGCTCCTACAATGAGCAGTTCTTC.

The chain's CDR3 is CASSQADEQFF. The CDR3 DNA reads as TGTGCCAGCAGCCAAGCCGATGAGCAGTTCTTC. This rearrangement joins TRBV4-2 to TRBJ2-1; D gene unclear. The CDR3 loop spans 11 amino acids. The germline V gene has CDR1 LGHNA and CDR2 YNFKEQ. The germline V and J ends were trimmed by 1 base and 8 bases, with 3 bases remaining between them.

The V call is TRBV11-2, the J call TRBJ2-2, with D possibly matching TRBD1 (5 bases). Between the trimmed V and J ends, which lost 6 bases and 8 bases, there was a span of 13 bases. CDR3 length: 13 residues. Per germline, CDR1 SGHAT and CDR2 FQNNGV. The CDR3 region is CASSSGLRGELFF. As DNA, the CDR3 is TGTGCCAGCAGTTCAGGGTTAAGAGGGGAGCTGTTTTTT.

Here the CDR3 DNA reads TGTGCCAGCAGTCCCACGACAGGGGGGATCACCGGGGAGCTGTTTTTT. It yields the protein CASSPTTGGITGELFF. This chain joins TRBV27 and TRBJ2-2, with 9 bases matching TRBD1. The V gene end was trimmed by 5 bases and the J gene end by 4 bases; junction bases not matched to a gene: 8. This CDR3 has 16 residues. The germline gives CDR1 MNHEY, CDR2 SMNVEV (reference sequence).

V usage is TRBV25-1 and J usage is TRBJ2-1, with 9 positions matching TRBD1. The CDR3 spans 18 residues. Looked up from germline, CDR1 is MGHDK and CDR2 is SYGVNS. Trimming cost V 3 bases and J 4 bases; bases outside gene matches: 13. CDR3 sequence reads: CASSDLGQGELRYNEQFF. The CDR3 nucleotides are TGTGCCAGCAGTGATTTGGGACAGGGTGAGTTAAGGTACAATGAGCAGTTCTTC.

This chain uses TRBV2 with TRBJ1-5; 8 nucleotides align to TRBD1. Germline-derived CDR1 and CDR2 are SNHLY and FYNNEI. The CDR3 runs 15 residues. J was trimmed by 2 bases and V by 9 bases; bases with no gene match: 9. In DNA form, the CDR3 reads TGTGCCAGAGGGACAGGTGATGGTGGCAATCAGCCCCAGCATTTT. It specifies CARGTGDGGNQPQHF. The full variable domain, completed using reference TRBV2 and TRBJ1-5, is EPEVTQTPSHQVTQMGQEVILRCVPISNHLYFYWYRQILGQKVEFLVSFYNNEISEKSEIFDDQFSVERPDGSNFTLKIRSTKLEDSAMYFCARGTGDGGNQPQHFGDGTRLSIL.

This clone was counted a few times. The gene calls are TRBV9 and TRBJ2-3, with 7 nucleotides matching TRBD2. CDR1 SGDLS and CDR2 YYNGEE come from the germline V gene. This CDR3 contains 17 residues. The J segment lost 2 bases and the V segment lost 1 base, leaving 10 bases of the junction unmatched. CDR3 bases: TGTGCCAGCAGCGTACGTTTTGCTAGCGGATTCACAGATACGCAGTATTTT. Translating it yields CASSVRFASGFTDTQYF.

The rearrangement uses TRBV19 and TRBJ2-7; D is perhaps TRBD2 (6 bases). In germline, CDR1 is LNHDA, CDR2 SQIVND (reference sequence). Trimming shortened V by 4 bases and J by 2 bases, and 18 bases separated the two germline ends. The CDR3 consists of 16 residues. The chain's CDR3 is CASSKGLLGPAYEQYF. The CDR3 DNA reads as TGTGCCAGTAGTAAGGGACTCCTGGGGCCCGCCTACGAGCAGTACTTC.

The gene calls are TRBV30 and TRBJ1-2; perhaps TRBD1 as D (5 bases). Trimming removed 2 bases from V and 8 bases from J, with 18 bases in between. The CDR3 spans 14 residues. The germline V gene encodes CDR1 GTSNPN and CDR2 SVGIG (reference sequence). In DNA form, the CDR3 reads TGTGCCTGGAGTACAGACAGAGACCCAGGAGGCTACACCTTC. Its protein product is CAWSTDRDPGGYTF.

This clone showed up just a few times. This chain uses TRBV19 with TRBJ2-6; D unclear. V lost 3 bases and J lost 0, with 9 bases in between. The CDR3 covers 16 residues. Germline CDR1 is LNHDA and CDR2 is SQIVND (reference sequence). CDR3 loop: CASSIRLPSGANVLTF. The CDR3 coding sequence is TGTGCCAGTAGTATTCGTCTCCCCTCTGGGGCCAACGTCCTGACTTTC.

J is TRBJ1-2 and V is TRBV15; D gene uncertain. Germline CDR1 reads LNHNV; CDR2 reads YYDKDF (reference sequence). V gave up 0 bases and J gave up 3 bases, with 11 bases separating them. The CDR3 sequence is 15 residues long. The CDR3 loop reads CATSRDIPTDYGYTF. CDR3 bases: TGTGCCACCAGCAGAGATATCCCCACGGACTATGGCTACACCTTC.

This chain links TRBV6-1 with TRBJ2-1; TRBD2 matches 10 bases. The CDR3 is made up of 15 amino acids. V was pared by 5 bases and J by 4 bases, with 5 bases of the junction left unmatched. Germline lookup yields CDR1 MNHNS and CDR2 SASEGT. The CDR3 coding sequence is TGTGCCAGCAGTCTCAGCGGGGGGGGTTACAATGAGCAGTTCTTC. Translation gives CASSLSGGGYNEQFF.

J is TRBJ1-1 and V is TRBV19, with D maybe TRBD1 (5 bases). The CDR3 has 13 residues. V was shortened by 3 bases and J by 8 bases, with 13 bases between the two germline ends. Germline CDR1 reads LNHDA; CDR2 reads SQIVND (reference sequence). CDR3 amino acids: CASSMTVEREAFF. The CDR3 coding sequence is TGTGCCAGTAGTATGACAGTTGAAAGGGAAGCTTTCTTT.

The chain has TRBV5-8 and TRBJ1-5; no reliable D call. The V end lost 0 bases, the J end lost 1 base, and 8 bases lay between the germline ends. CDR1 and CDR2 (germline): SGHTS, YDEGEE. This CDR3 spans 15 amino acids. The CDR3 region is CASSLGRISNQPQHF. In nucleotides, the CDR3 is TGTGCCAGCAGCTTGGGCAGAATAAGCAATCAGCCCCAGCATTTT.

The V call is TRBV15, the J call TRBJ2-7, with TRBD1 matching over 7 bases. Germline V CDR1 and CDR2: LNHNV, YYDKDF (reference sequence). CDR3 length equals 15 residues. With V trimmed by 0 bases and J by 5 bases, 7 bases remained unmatched. CDR3 amino acids: CATSRDDRQGDEQYF. The CDR3 DNA reads as TGTGCCACCAGCAGAGATGACCGACAGGGTGACGAGCAGTACTTC.